Here is one TCR beta chain with its context. Its antigen is still unknown. The data are from a study of shared clonotypes between healthy human individuals. Every subset's genomic DNA went evenly onto several immunoSEQ plates. Clones were read by immunoSEQ multiplex PCR, and TCRdb kept only the in-frame ones, dropping some. The sample holds around 600,000 clones; 85% to 95% are singletons and the top ten take approximately 0.12%. Germline trimming cut 5 bases from V and 5 bases from J; bases unmatched to any gene: 6. CDR3 length equals 14 residues. Germline CDR1 is SGHAT and CDR2 is FQNNGV. Overall study results and limits: Despite large depth, sorted-subset datasets appeared incompletely sequenced. Clonotypes not shared had lower generation probabilities than those common to all four donors. What naive subsets generally showed was a larger estimated richness than memory subsets showed.

Naive CD8 cells lacked CD45RO, underwent positive selection for CCR7 and left out terminally differentiated effector memory CD45RA+ cells. The V and J genes are TRBV11-2 and TRBJ2-5; TRBD2 agrees at 9 bases. The sample was naive CD8+ T cells sorted from blood. The TCR sequence derives from a woman aged 25 to 45 in good health. The CDR3 DNA is TGTGCCAGCAGCGATAGCGGGAGTGAGGAGACCCAGTACTTC. This translates into CASSDSGSEETQYF.